This T cell receptor beta chain comes out of a study of Tregs in tolerant kidney transplant recipients (dated by TCRdb to about 2019). With regard to the full study: The study used TCRbeta sequencing to identify donor-specific regulatory T cells before combined kidney and bone marrow transplantation, then tracked those cells after transplant. The investigation overall reported the following: Expanding Tregs with activated donor B cells appeared to identify the most biologically relevant and donor-specific TCRbeta repertoire. Biological reproducibility was not directly assessed, although technical replication error appeared to be minimal. In tolerant patients, the expansion of donor-specific Tregs was greater than global Treg expansion, suggesting that the expansion was antigen-driven rather than nonspecific. For some patients, the PCR primers changed as time went on, which meant samples from those patients could not be compared with one another at the nucleotide level. The study was limited by small patient numbers, and the findings need validation in larger populations and under other immunosuppression protocols.

Via the germline V gene (reference sequence), CDR1 is DFQATT and CDR2 SNEGSKA. Unmatched junction bases come to 5, with V trimmed by 0 bases and J by 4 bases. The CDR3, from cysteine to phenylalanine, totals 15 residues. Of the CDR3's DNA, 36 bases were read; they are in frame from base 1. For TCRbeta CDR3 sequencing, genomic DNA was extracted from sorted cells using the QIAGEN DNeasy Blood and Tissue Kit. High-throughput TCRbeta CDR3 sequencing, including PCR amplification with bias correction and internal controls, was performed commercially through immunoSEQ. The authors processed their data as follows. Unique productive TCRbeta sequences were defined by CDR3 nucleotide sequence where primers matched, and otherwise by CDR3 amino acid sequence together with Vbeta and Jbeta genes. As a correction for sorting error, sequences shared between sorted populations at a frequency ratio of 2:1 or less were discarded, and the remaining shared sequences were assigned to the higher population. A sequence counted as donor-reactive if, in CFSE-low cells, the sequence had a frequency of at least 0.01% and was expanded at least 5-fold compared with unstimulated cells. Jensen-Shannon divergence calculated on the top 100 TCRbeta sequences ranked by frequency was used to measure repertoire divergence. When a sample had multiple sequencing runs, each run was corrected for sorting error separately and the runs were then pooled. TCRdb mirrors the immuneACCESS table, restricted to in-frame sequences. Some clones are absent from its copies; in checked studies, under half trace to an unresolved V gene, and the reason for the others is unknown. V and J calls and clone size are given by that table; D and trimming were obtained from the DNA. The sample table gives about 31,000 clones. Less than 2% of the sample goes to the ten largest clones.

The transplants used related donors along with nonmyeloablative bone marrow transplantation, and in the human trials mixed chimerism was transient. Unstimulated Tregs (CD4+CD25+CD127-), CD4+ non-Tregs (CD4+CD25-), CD4 and CD8 cells were FACS-sorted from thawed PBMCs. A few combined kidney and bone marrow transplant recipients from the ITN036ST trial were included as patients, and samples were available only from these trial subjects. Healthy control blood was processed to PBMCs with a Ficoll density gradient and then cryopreserved, whereas patient PBMCs were collected both before and after transplant. Worth noting for this clone: Its target antigen remains unknown. The read ends 3 residues before the CDR3 terminus; that terminus is restored from the germline J gene.

The sequence derives from a human patient who received a combined kidney and bone marrow transplant. It is possible that, after a transplant, some T cells come from the graft donor. Recombination linked TRBV20-1 to TRBJ1-2, with 10 middle bases fitting TRBD1. The sequences come from CD4+ T cells from blood (PBMCs), collected 24 months after the transplant. The covered CDR3 bases are TGCAGTGCTAGAGATTGGGACAGGGGTGCCTATGGC. Its translation reads: CSARDWDRGAYG. The entire CDR3 protein is CSARDWDRGAYGYTF.